The present T cell receptor beta chain was sequenced within a study of response to subunit inactivated influenza vaccine. Study-wide results and limits: Every seasonal influenza vaccination brings in few new T cells, the authors suggested.

Germline CDR1 and CDR2: LGHNA and YNFKEQ. The CDR3 has 16 residues. Trimming removed 2 bases from V and 8 bases from J, with 16 bases in between. TCRdb reprocessed the RT-PCR reads via MiXCR and lists one record per CDR3 protein. The table includes about 300,000 distinct CDR3 sequences, just over 20% detected once. This clonotype was seen at least ten times. The antigen is not known. The rearrangement joins TRBV4-2 to TRBJ1-6; perhaps TRBD1 as D (5 bases). The TCR sequence derives from a man between 50 and 69 years old who received an inactivated influenza vaccine. The sample consisted of PBMCs from blood, taken about 19 months after vaccination. The CDR3 region is CASSQFLQGGDSPLHF. The CDR3 DNA reads TGTGCCAGCAGCCAATTCCTTCAGGGTGGGGATTCACCCCTCCACTTT.